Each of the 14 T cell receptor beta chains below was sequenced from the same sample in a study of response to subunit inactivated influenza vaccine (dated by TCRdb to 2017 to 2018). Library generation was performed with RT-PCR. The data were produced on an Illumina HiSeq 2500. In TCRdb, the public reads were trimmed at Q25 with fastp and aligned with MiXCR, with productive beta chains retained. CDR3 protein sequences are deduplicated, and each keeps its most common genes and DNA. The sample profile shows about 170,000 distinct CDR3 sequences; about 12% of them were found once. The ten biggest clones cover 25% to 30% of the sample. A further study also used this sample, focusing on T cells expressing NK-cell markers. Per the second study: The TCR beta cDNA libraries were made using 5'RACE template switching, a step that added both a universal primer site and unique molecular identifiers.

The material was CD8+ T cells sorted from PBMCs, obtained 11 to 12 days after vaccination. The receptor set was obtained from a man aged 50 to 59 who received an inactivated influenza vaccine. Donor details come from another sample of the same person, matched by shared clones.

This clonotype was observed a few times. CDR3 loop: CASSQDGPGGENTGELFF. CDR3 sequence (DNA): TGCGCCAGCAGCCAAGATGGACCGGGGGGGGAGAACACCGGGGAGCTGTTTTTT. This chain links TRBV4-3 with TRBJ2-2; 8 bases map to TRBD2. Germline V gene lookup returns CDR1 LGHNA and CDR2 YSLEER. The V segment lost 0 bases and the J segment 1 base; nucleotides outside the gene matches: 7. The CDR3 covers 18 residues.

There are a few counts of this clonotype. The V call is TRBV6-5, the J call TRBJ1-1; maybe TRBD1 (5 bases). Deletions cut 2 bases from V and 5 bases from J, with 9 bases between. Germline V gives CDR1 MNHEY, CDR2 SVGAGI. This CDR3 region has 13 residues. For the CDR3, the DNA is TGTGCCAGCAGTTACCTGCAGGGAACTGAAGCTTTCTTT. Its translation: CASSYLQGTEAFF.

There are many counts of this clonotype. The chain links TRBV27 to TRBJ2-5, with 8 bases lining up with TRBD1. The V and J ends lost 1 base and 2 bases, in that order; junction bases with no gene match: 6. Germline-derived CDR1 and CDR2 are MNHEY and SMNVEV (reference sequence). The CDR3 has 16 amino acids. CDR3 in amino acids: CASSLLGTGVQETQYF. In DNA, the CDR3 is TGTGCCAGCAGTTTATTGGGGACAGGAGTACAAGAGACCCAGTACTTC.

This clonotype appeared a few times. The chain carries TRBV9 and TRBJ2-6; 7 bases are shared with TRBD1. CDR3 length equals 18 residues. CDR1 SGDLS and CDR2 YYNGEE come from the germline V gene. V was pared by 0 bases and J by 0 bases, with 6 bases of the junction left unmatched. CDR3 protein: CASSVAVGQYSGANVLTF. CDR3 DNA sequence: TGTGCCAGCAGCGTAGCTGTGGGACAGTACTCTGGGGCCAACGTCCTGACTTTC.

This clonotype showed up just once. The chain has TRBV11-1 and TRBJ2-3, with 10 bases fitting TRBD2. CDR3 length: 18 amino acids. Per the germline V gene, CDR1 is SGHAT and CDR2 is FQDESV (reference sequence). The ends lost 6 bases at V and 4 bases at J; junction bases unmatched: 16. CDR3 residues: CASRPWTSGPEGADTQYF. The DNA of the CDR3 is TGTGCCAGCAGACCGTGGACTAGCGGTCCCGAGGGGGCAGATACGCAGTATTTT.

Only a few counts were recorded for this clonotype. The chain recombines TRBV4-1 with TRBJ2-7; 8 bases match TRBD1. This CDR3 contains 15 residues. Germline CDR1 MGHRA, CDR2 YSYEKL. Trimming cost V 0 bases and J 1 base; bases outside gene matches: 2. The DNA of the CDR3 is TGCGCCAGCAGCCAAGATCACAGGGGGTCCTACGAGCAGTACTTC. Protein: CASSQDHRGSYEQYF.

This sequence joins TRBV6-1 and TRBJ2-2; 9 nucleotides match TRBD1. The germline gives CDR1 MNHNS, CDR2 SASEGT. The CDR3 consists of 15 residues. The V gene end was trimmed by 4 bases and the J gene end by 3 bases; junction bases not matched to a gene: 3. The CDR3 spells CASSVWTGDTGELFF. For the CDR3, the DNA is TGTGCCAGCAGTGTGTGGACAGGGGACACCGGGGAGCTGTTTTTT.

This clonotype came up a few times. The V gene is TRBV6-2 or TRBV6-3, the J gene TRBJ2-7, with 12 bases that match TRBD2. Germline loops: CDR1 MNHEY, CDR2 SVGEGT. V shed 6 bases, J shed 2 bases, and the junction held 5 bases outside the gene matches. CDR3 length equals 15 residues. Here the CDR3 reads CASRLLAGGTYEQYF. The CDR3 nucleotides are TGTGCCAGCAGACTCCTAGCGGGAGGGACCTACGAGCAGTACTTC.

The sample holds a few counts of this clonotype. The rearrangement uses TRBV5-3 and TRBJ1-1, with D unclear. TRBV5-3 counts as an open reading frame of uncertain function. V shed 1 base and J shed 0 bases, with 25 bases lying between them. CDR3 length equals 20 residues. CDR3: CARSLLLVGKKFFMNTEAFF. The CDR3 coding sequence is TGTGCCAGAAGCTTGTTATTAGTGGGGAAGAAATTTTTCATGAACACTGAAGCTTTCTTT.

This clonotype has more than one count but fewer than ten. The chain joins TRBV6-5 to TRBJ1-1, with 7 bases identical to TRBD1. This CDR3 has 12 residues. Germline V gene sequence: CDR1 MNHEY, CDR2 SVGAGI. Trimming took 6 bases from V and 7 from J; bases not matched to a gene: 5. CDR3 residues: CASSWDRREAFF. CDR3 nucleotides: TGTGCCAGCAGCTGGGACAGACGTGAAGCTTTCTTT.

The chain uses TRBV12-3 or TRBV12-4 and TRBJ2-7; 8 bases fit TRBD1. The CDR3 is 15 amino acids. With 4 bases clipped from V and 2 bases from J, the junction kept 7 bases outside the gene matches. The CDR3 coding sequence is TGTGCCAGCAGTTCGAGGACAGGGCCGGCCTACGAGCAGTACTTC. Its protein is CASSSRTGPAYEQYF.

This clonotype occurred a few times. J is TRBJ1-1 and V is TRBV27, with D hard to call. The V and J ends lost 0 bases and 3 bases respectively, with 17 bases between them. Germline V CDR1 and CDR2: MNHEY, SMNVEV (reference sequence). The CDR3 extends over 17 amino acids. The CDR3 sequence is CASSLSMSARPDTEAFF. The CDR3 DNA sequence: TGTGCCAGCAGTTTATCGATGTCGGCCCGGCCGGACACTGAAGCTTTCTTT.

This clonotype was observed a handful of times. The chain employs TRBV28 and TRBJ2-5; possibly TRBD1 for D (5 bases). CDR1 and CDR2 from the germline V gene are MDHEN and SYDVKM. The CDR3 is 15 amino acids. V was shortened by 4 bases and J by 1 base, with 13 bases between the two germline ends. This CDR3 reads CASSWVGAAQETQYF. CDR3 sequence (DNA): TGTGCCAGCAGTTGGGTAGGGGCGGCCCAAGAGACCCAGTACTTC.

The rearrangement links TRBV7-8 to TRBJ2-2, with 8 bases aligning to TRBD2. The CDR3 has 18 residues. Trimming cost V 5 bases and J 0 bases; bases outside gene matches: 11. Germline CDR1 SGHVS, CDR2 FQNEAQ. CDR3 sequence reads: CASSPKRERASNTGELFF. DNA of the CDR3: TGTGCCAGCAGCCCAAAGCGGGAGAGGGCGTCGAACACCGGGGAGCTGTTTTTT.